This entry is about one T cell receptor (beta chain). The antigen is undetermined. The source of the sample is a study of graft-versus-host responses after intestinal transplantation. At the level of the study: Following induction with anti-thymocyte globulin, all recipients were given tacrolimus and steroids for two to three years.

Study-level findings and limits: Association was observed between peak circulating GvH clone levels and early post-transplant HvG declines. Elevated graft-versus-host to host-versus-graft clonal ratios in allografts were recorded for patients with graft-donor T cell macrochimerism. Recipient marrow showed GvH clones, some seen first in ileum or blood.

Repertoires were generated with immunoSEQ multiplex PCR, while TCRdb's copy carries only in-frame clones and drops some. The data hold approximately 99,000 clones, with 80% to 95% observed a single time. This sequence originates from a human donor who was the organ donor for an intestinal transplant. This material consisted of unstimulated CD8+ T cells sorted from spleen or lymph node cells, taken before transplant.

In nucleotides, the CDR3 is TGCGCCAGCCTTTCCGCCGACACAGGGGGCCAGTCCTGGACTAAGACCCAGTACTTC. This sequence encodes CASLSADTGGQSWTKTQYF. This chain joins TRBV23-1 and TRBJ2-5, with 9 bases matching TRBD1. TRBV23-1 is marked as an open reading frame, function uncertain. V lost 8 bases, J lost 6 bases, and 25 bases stayed unmatched. The CDR3 length is 19 residues.